Below are 6 T cell receptor beta chains sequenced from a single sample in a study of naive and memory T cell subsets (TCRdb year 2017). Receptor amplification or capture employed UMI-ligation and nested PCR. The sequencing machine was an Illumina MiSeq. To cover both TRBC1 and TRBC2, the beta constant-region primer consisted of an equimolar mix of two oligonucleotides. TCRdb ran its own pipeline on the public reads, namely fastp trimming at Q25 and MiXCR clone calling, and kept in-frame beta chains. Rows merge per CDR3 protein into single entries with the most common DNA and genes. Across this sample there are over 20,000 distinct CDR3 sequences, with approximately 9.9% seen only once. The ten largest clones capture less than 20% of the sample. Sequencing used central memory CD8+ T cells from blood. Reading the label with the study, this specimen's cell subset or site is: central memory, CD45RA- CD27+. Source of these receptors: a human donor in good health.

This clonotype was seen a handful of times. V is TRBV4-1 and J is TRBJ1-2, with a weak D call TRBD1 (5 bases). This CDR3 contains 18 residues. Germline V CDR1 and CDR2: MGHRA, YSYEKL. V was cut by 0 bases and J by 4 bases, with 21 bases left in between. CDR3 sequence: CASSQDAGIPETVYGYTF. In nucleotides, the CDR3 is TGCGCCAGCAGCCAAGATGCGGGAATCCCCGAGACAGTCTATGGCTACACCTTC.

Many counts were recorded for this clonotype. The chain couples TRBV28 to TRBJ2-2; D gene ambiguous. The germline V and J ends were trimmed by 5 bases and 5 bases, with 6 bases remaining between them. Germline loops: CDR1 MDHEN, CDR2 SYDVKM. The length of the CDR3 is 12 residues. The CDR3 reads CASSVITGELFF. The CDR3 DNA reads as TGTGCCAGCAGTGTCATAACCGGGGAGCTGTTTTTT. Full variable domain (outside the CDR3, taken from reference TRBV28 and TRBJ2-2): DVKVTQSSRYLVKRTGEKVFLECVQDMDHENMFWYRQDPGLGLRLIYFSYDVKMKEKGDIPEGYSVSREKKERFSLILESASTNQTSMYLCASSVITGELFFGEGSRLTVL.

J is TRBJ1-1 and V is TRBV29-1; D not certain. CDR1 is SQVTM and CDR2 is ANQGSEA in the germline V gene. The CDR3 runs 11 residues. Trimming cost V 7 bases and J 7 bases, with 13 bases left between them. The DNA of the CDR3 is TGCAGCGGTGTCTTGGGGATTGAAGCTTTCTTT. Protein: CSGVLGIEAFF.

This chain joins TRBV28 and TRBJ1-1; D is possibly TRBD1 (6 bases). The length of the CDR3 is 12 residues. CDR1 is MDHEN, CDR2 SYDVKM, per germline. Trimming took off 6 bases at V and 5 bases at J, with 10 bases between the two ends. As DNA, the CDR3 is TGTGCCAGCAGAGGAGGGGGAACTGAAGCTTTCTTT. Residues: CASRGGGTEAFF.

This clonotype was counted many times. The chain combines TRBV28 with TRBJ2-5; 13 nucleotides match TRBD2. V lost 4 bases and J lost 2; bases outside the gene matches: 10. CDR3 size: 18 residues. Germline V CDR1 and CDR2: MDHEN, SYDVKM. This chain's CDR3 is CASSWTSGRGVRQETQYF. Here the CDR3 DNA reads TGTGCCAGCAGTTGGACTAGCGGGAGAGGTGTAAGGCAAGAGACCCAGTACTTC. The variable domain in full, completed from reference TRBV28 and TRBJ2-5, reads DVKVTQSSRYLVKRTGEKVFLECVQDMDHENMFWYRQDPGLGLRLIYFSYDVKMKEKGDIPEGYSVSREKKERFSLILESASTNQTSMYLCASSWTSGRGVRQETQYFGPGTRLLVL.

This clonotype was seen ten or more times. The chain is built from TRBV6-5 and TRBJ1-4, with D hard to call. The CDR3 consists of 15 residues. Trimming shortened V by 3 bases and J by 8 bases, and 16 bases separated the two germline ends. Germline CDR1 is MNHEY and CDR2 is SVGAGI. CDR3 amino acids: CASSYGQALQEKLFF. The CDR3 DNA follows: TGTGCCAGCAGTTATGGGCAGGCGCTTCAAGAAAAACTGTTTTTT.